The subject of this entry is one T cell receptor beta chain. These data originate in a study of blood T cell repertoires in COVID-19. As for the study in general: The cDNA or gDNA used as material had been derived from T cells, B-cell-depleted T cells, or PBMCs.

Only in-frame clones appear in the TCRdb table, and some are missing; sequencing was by immunoSEQ multiplex PCR. The sample contains around 200,000 clones, about 86% of which appear only once. The CDR3 totals 13 residues. The germline gives CDR1 SGHAT, CDR2 FQDESV (reference sequence). V was trimmed by 5 bases and J by 6 bases, leaving 14 bases between them. The sample was peripheral blood. The gene calls are TRBV11-1 and TRBJ2-7; a possible D gene is TRBD2 (5 bases). This TCR was sampled from a woman aged 45-59 years with acute or convalescent COVID-19. The CDR3 loop reads CASSPAPAGEQYF. The CDR3 bases are TGTGCCAGCAGCCCGGCTCCGGCGGGCGAGCAGTACTTC.